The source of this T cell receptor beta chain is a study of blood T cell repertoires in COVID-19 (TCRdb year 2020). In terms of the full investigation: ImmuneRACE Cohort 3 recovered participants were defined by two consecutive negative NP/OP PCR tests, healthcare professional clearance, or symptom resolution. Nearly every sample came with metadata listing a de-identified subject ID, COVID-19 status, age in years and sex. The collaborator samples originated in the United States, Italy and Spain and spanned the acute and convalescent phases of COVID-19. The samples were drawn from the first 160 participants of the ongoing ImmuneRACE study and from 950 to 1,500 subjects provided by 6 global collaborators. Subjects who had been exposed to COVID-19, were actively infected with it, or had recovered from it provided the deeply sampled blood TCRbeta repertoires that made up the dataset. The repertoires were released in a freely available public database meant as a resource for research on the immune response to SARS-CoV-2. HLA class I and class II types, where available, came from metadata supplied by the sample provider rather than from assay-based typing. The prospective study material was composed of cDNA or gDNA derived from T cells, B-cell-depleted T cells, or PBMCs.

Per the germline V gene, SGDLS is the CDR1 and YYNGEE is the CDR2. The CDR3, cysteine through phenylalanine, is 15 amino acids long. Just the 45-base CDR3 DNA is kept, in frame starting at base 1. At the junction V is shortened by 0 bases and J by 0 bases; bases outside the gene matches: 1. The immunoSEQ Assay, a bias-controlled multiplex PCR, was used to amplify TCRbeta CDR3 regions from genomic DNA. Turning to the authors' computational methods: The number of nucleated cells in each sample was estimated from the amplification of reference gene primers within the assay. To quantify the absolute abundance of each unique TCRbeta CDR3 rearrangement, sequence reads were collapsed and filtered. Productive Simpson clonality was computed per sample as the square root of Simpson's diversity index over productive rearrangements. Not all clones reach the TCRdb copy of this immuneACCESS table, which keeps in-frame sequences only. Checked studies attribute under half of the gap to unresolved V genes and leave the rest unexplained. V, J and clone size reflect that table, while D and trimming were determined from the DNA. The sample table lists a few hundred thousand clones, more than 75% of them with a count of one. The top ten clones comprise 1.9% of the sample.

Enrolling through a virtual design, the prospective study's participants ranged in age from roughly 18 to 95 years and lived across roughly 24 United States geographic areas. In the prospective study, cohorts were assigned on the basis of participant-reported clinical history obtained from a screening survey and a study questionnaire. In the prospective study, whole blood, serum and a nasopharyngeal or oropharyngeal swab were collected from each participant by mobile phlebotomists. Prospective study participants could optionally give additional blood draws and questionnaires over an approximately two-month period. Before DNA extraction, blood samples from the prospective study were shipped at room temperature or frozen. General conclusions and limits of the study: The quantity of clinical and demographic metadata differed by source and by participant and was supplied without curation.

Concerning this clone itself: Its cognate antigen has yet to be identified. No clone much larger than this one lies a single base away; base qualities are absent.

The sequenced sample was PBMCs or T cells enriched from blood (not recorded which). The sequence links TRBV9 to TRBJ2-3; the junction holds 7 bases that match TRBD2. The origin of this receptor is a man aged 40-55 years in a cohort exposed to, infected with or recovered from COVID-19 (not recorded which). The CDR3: CASSVGGSSTDTQYF. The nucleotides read TGTGCCAGCAGCGTAGGCGGGAGCAGCACAGATACGCAGTATTTT.